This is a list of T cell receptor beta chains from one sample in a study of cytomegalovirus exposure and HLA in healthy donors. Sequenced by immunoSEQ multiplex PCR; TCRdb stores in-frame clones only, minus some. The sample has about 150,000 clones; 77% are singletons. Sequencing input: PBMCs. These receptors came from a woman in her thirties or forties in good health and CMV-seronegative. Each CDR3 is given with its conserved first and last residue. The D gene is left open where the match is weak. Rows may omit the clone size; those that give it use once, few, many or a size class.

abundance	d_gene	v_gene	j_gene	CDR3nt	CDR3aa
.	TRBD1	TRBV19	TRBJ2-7	TGTGCCAGTAGTCTTTATAGTACAGGGGGCTACGAGCAGTACTTC	CASSLYSTGGYEQYF
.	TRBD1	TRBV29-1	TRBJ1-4	TGCAGCGTTGGACAGGGGGCCACTAATGAAAAACTGTTTTTT	CSVGQGATNEKLFF
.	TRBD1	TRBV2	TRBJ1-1	TGTGCCAGCGGCCGGACAGGGGGCGGTCCTGAAGCTTTCTTT	CASGRTGGGPEAFF
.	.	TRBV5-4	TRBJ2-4	TGTGCCAGCAGCTTGATGGCCGATCTAGCCAAAAACATTCAGTACTTC	CASSLMADLAKNIQYF
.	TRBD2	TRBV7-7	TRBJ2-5	TGTGCTAGCAGCTCAACCCGGGGGGGACAAGAGACCCAGTACTTC	CASSSTRGGQETQYF
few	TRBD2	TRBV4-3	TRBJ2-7	TGCGCCAGCAGCCAAGGATGGGGCCTAGCGGGAGCTTCCTACGAGCAGTACTTC	CASSQGWGLAGASYEQYF
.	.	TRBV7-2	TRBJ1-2	TGTGCCAGCAGTAAACAGGGTTTGGGTTATGGCTACACCTTC	CASSKQGLGYGYTF
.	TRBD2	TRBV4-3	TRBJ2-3	TGCGCCAGCAGCCTTGGACTAGCGGGGGCCTCCAACACAGATACGCAGTATTTT	CASSLGLAGASNTDTQYF
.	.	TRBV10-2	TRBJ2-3	TGCGCCAGCACAATCGGCAGATCAGGGACAGATACGCAGTATTTT	CASTIGRSGTDTQYF
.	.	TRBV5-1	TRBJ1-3	TGCGCCAGCAGCCCACAGGACGGAAACACCATATATTTT	CASSPQDGNTIYF
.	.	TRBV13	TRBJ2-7	TGTGCCAGCAGCTCCAGGGGGGAGCACTACGAGCAGTACTTC	CASSSRGEHYEQYF
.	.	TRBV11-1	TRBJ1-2	TGTGCCAGCTCCCTCCTGACATCAGATGGCTACACCTTC	CASSLLTSDGYTF
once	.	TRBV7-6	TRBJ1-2	TGTGCCAGCAGCTTAGCTTCGGCAGGGTTTTATGGCTACACCTTC	CASSLASAGFYGYTF
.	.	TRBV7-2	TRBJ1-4	TGTGCCAGCAGCTTTCAAGGGGCCACTAATGAAAAACTGTTTTTT	CASSFQGATNEKLFF
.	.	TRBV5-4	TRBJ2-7	TGTGCCAGCAGCTTCGACAGGGAGGACGAGCAGTACTTC	CASSFDREDEQYF
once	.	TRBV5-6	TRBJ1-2	TGTGCCAGCAGCTTGGGCAGGGGCTATGGCTACACCTTC	CASSLGRGYGYTF
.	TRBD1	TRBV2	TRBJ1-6	TGTGCCAGCAGTGAAAGCGGGACAGGGGGCTCCTATAATTCACCCCTCCACTTT	CASSESGTGGSYNSPLHF
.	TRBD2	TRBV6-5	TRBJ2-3	TGTGCCAGCGGGCTAGCGGTTAGCACAGATACGCAGTATTTT	CASGLAVSTDTQYF
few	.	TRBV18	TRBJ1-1	TGTGCCAGCTCTCTATCCGGGGAGTGGGACACTGAAGCTTTCTTT	CASSLSGEWDTEAFF
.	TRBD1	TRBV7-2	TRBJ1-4	TGTGCCAGCAGTCGGGACAGGGGTGGGGAAAAACTGTTTTTT	CASSRDRGGEKLFF
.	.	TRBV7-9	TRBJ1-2	TGTGCCAGCAGCTTAAGAGGACAGAACTATGGCTACACCTTC	CASSLRGQNYGYTF
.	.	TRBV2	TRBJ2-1	TGTGCCAGCAGTTACAGGGCTAGCTCCTACAATGAGCAGTTCTTC	CASSYRASSYNEQFF
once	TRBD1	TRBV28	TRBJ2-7	TGTGCCAGCAGCTTCCAAACGACAGGGACCTACGAGCAGTACTTC	CASSFQTTGTYEQYF
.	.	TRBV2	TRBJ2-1	TGTGCCAGCAGTGAAGGGGACAAGGCCTCTCTAAATGAGCAGTTCTTC	CASSEGDKASLNEQFF
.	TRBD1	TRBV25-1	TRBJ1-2	TGTGCCAGCAGTGCGACGGGACAGGGGAAATTCGGCTACACCTTC	CASSATGQGKFGYTF
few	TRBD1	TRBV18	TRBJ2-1	TGTGCCAGCTCCAGGGGGCTCAGCTCCTACAATGAGCAGTTCTTC	CASSRGLSSYNEQFF
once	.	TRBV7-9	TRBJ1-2	TGTGCCAGCAGCCACCCTGACTACTATGGCTACACCTTC	CASSHPDYYGYTF
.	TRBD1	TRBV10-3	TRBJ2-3	TGTGCCATCAGTGTAGGAACAGGGGGTATTTGGACAGATACGCAGTATTTT	CAISVGTGGIWTDTQYF
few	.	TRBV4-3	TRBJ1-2	TGCGCCAGCAGCCAATCGGGACAACGGTCGGGCTACACCTTC	CASSQSGQRSGYTF
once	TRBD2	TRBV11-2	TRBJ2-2	TGTGCCAGCAGCTCGGGACTATTCATAACCGGGGAGCTGTTTTTT	CASSSGLFITGELFF
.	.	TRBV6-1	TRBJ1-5	TGTGCCAGCAGTGTCCAGGAAGCTTATCAGCCCCAGCATTTT	CASSVQEAYQPQHF
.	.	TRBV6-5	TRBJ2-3	TGTGCCAGCAGTTACATGCGTACAGATACGCAGTATTTT	CASSYMRTDTQYF
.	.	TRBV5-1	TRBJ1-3	TGCGCCAGCCGTTCACCCTATGGGGCTTCTGGAAACACCATATATTTT	CASRSPYGASGNTIYF
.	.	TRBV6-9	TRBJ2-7	TGTGCCAGCAGTTATGCAAGCAGGGGCCACTCCTACGAGCAGTACTTC	CASSYASRGHSYEQYF
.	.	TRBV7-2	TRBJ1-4	TGTGCCAGCAGCTTAGCGGAGGGGAGGGAAAAACTGTTTTTT	CASSLAEGREKLFF
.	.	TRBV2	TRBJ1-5	TGTGCCAGCAGTCCACAGCCTAATAGCAATCAGCCCCAGCATTTT	CASSPQPNSNQPQHF
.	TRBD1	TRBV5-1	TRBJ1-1	TGCGCCACGGCGGGACAGGGGGCGTCGGACACTGAAGCTTTCTTT	CATAGQGASDTEAFF